Only a few counts were recorded for the clone carrying this T cell receptor beta chain. What it binds is unknown. V gave up 7 bases and J gave up 3 bases; unmatched junction bases: 5. Per the germline V gene, CDR1 is LNHDA and CDR2 is SQIVND (reference sequence). This CDR3 region has 14 residues. Employing constant-segment primers, 5'RACE generated TCR alpha and TCR beta cDNA libraries bearing sample barcodes and UMIs. TCRdb itself ran the 5' RACE reads through MiXCR, one entry per CDR3 protein. The sample records approximately 570,000 distinct CDR3 sequences, over 15% being singletons. These data originate in a study of T-cell memory formation after mild COVID-19. Study conclusions and caveats: That cross-reactive memory joined was suggested by some responding clones appearing in pre-infection memory. CD4/CD8 balance held among clones contracting day 15 to 85, and later expanders leaned CD4+. The main location of contracting CD4+ clones was CM and EM, and that of contracting CD8+ clones was EMRA.

The J gene is TRBJ1-2, the V gene TRBV19, with TRBD1 matching 10 bases. The sequence came from an adult woman who had mild COVID-19 (a few samples of this study predate the infection). Cell type and time point are not known. The material sequenced was PBMCs or a T cell subset sorted from them (not recorded which). Written as DNA, the CDR3 is TGTGCCAGTATTGGGACAGGGGTACACTATGGCTACACCTTC. This sequence encodes CASIGTGVHYGYTF.